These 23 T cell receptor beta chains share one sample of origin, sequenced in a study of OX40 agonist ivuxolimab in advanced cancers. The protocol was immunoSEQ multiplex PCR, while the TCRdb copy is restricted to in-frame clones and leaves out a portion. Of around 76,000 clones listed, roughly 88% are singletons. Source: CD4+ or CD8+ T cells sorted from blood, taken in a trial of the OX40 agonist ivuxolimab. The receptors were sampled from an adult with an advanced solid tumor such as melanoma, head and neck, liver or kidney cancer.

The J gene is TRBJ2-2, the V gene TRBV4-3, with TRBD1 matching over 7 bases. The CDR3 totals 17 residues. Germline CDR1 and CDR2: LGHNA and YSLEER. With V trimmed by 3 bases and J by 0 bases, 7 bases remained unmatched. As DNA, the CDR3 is TGCGCCAGCAGCCATGGACAGGCCAACGCGAACACCGGGGAGCTGTTTTTT. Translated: CASSHGQANANTGELFF.

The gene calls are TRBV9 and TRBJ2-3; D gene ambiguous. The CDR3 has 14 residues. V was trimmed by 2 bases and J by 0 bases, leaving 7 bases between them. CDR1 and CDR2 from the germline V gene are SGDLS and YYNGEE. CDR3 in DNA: TGTGCCAGCAGCGTTAGGATTAGCACAGATACGCAGTATTTT. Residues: CASSVRISTDTQYF.

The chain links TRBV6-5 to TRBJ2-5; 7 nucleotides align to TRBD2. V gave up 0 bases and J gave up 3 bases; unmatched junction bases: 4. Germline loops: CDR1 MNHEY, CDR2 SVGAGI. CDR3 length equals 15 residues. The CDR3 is CASSYSGGREETQYF. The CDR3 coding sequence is TGTGCCAGCAGTTACTCCGGGGGGAGGGAAGAGACCCAGTACTTC.

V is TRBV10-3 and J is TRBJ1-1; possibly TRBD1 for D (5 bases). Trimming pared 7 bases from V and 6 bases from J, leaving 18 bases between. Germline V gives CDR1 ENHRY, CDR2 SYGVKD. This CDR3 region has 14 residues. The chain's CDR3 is CAINQREEGAEAFF. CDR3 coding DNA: TGTGCCATCAATCAAAGAGAGGAAGGGGCTGAAGCTTTCTTT.

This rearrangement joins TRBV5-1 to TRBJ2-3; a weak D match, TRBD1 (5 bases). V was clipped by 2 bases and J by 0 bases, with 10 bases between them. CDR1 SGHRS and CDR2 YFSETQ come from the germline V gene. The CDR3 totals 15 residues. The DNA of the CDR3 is TGCGCCAGCAGCTTTAGGGGTCAAAGCACAGATACGCAGTATTTT. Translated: CASSFRGQSTDTQYF. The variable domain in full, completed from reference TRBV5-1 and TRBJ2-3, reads KAGVTQTPRYLIKTRGQQVTLSCSPISGHRSVSWYQQTPGQGLQFLFEYFSETQRNKGNFPGRFSGRQFSNSRSEMNVSTLELGDSALYLCASSFRGQSTDTQYFGPGTRLTVL.

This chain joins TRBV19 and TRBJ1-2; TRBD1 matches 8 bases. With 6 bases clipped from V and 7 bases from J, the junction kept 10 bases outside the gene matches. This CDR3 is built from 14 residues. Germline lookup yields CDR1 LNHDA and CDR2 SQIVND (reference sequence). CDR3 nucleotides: TGTGCCAGTAGCCGAACGGGACAGGATAGTGGCTACACCTTC. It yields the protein CASSRTGQDSGYTF. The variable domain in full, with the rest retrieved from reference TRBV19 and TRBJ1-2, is DGGITQSPKYLFRKEGQNVTLSCEQNLNHDAMYWYRQDPGQGLRLIYYSQIVNDFQKGDIAEGYSVSREKKESFPLTVTSAQKNPTAFYLCASSRTGQDSGYTFGSGTRLTVV.

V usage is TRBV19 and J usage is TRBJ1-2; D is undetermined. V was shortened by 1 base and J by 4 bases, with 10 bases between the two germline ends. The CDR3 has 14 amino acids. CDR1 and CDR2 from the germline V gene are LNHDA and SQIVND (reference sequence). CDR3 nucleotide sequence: TGTGCCAGTAGTATAGGGTTCCGAGTCTATGGCTACACCTTC. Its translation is CASSIGFRVYGYTF.

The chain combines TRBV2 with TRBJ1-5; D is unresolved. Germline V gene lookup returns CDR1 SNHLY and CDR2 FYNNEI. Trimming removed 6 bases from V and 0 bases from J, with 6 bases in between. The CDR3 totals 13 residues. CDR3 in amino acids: CASRRDSNQPQHF. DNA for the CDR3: TGTGCCAGCAGGAGGGATAGCAATCAGCCCCAGCATTTT.

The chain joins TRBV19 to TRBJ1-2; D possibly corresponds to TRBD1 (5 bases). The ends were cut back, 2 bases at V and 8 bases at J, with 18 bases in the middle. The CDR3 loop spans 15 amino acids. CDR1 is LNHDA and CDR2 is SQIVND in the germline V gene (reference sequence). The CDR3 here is CASSIRGIAVGGYTF. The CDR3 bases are TGTGCCAGTAGTATAAGGGGCATAGCTGTGGGGGGCTACACCTTC.

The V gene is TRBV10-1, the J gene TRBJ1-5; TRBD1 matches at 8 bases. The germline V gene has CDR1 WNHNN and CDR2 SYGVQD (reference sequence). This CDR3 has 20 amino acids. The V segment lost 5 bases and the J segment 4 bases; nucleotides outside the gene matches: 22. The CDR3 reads CASSLLGDRLNRAQNQPQHF. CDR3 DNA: TGCGCCAGCAGTCTTCTCGGGGACAGGCTCAATCGGGCCCAAAATCAGCCCCAGCATTTT.

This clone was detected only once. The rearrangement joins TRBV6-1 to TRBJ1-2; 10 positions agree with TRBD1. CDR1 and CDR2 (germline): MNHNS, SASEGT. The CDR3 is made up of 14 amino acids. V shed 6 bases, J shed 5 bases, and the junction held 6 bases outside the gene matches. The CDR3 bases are TGTGCCAGCAGCCGACAGGGGGCAGGGTATGGCTACACCTTC. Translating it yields CASSRQGAGYGYTF.

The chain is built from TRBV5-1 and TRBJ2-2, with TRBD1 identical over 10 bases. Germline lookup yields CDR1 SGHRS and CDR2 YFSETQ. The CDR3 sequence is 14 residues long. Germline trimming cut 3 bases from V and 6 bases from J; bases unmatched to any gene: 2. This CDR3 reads CASSSGQGSGELFF. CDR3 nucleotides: TGCGCCAGCAGCTCGGGACAGGGGTCCGGGGAGCTGTTTTTT.

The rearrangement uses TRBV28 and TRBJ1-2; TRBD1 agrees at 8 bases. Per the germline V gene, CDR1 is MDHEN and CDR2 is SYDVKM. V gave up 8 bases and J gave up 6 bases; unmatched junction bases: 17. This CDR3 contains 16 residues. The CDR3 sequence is CASGSRGRPPYDGYTF. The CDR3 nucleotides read TGTGCCAGCGGAAGCAGGGGGCGCCCCCCCTATGATGGCTACACCTTC.

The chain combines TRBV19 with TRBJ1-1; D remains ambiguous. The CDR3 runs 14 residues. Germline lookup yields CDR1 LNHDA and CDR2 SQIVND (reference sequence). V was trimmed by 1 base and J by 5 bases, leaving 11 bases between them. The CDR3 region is CASSIGHEETEAFF. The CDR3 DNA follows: TGTGCCAGTAGTATAGGACATGAAGAAACTGAAGCTTTCTTT.

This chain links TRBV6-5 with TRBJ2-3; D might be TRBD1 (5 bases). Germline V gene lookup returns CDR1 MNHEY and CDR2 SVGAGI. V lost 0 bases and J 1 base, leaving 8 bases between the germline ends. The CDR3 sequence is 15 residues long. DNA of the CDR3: TGTGCCAGCAGTTACTCAGGGGCTGGCACAGATACGCAGTATTTT. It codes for CASSYSGAGTDTQYF.

CDR3 sequence (DNA): TGTGCCAGCAGTTACTCGGGGACAGGGAGGTATGGCTACACCTTC. This gives the protein CASSYSGTGRYGYTF. This rearrangement joins TRBV6-6 to TRBJ1-2, with 9 bases that match TRBD1. The CDR3 sequence is 15 residues long. CDR1 MNHNY and CDR2 SVGAGI come from the germline V gene (reference sequence). Trimming removed 0 bases from V and 5 bases from J; junction bases left unmatched: 4.

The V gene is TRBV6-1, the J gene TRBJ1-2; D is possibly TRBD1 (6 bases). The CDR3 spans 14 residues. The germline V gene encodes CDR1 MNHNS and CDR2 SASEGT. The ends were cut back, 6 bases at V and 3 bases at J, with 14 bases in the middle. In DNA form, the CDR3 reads TGTGCCAGCAGGGATACGACAGGCTACTATGGCTACACCTTC. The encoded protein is CASRDTTGYYGYTF.

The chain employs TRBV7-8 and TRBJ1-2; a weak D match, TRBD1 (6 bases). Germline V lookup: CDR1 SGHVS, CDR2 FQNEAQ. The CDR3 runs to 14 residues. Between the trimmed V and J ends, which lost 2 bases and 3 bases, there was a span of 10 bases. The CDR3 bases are TGTGCCAGCAGCTTATTTGCAGGGGACTATGGCTACACCTTC. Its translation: CASSLFAGDYGYTF.

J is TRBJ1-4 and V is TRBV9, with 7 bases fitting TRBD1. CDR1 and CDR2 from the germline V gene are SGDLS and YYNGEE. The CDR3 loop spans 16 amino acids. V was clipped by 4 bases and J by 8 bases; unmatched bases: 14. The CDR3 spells CASSPSDRVEYEKLFF. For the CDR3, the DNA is TGTGCCAGCAGCCCCTCAGACAGGGTTGAGTACGAAAAACTGTTTTTT.

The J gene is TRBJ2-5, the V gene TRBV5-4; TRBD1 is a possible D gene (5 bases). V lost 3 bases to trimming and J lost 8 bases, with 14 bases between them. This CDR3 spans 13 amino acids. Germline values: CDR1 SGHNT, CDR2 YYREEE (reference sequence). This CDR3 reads CASSSDTSGTQYF. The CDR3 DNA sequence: TGTGCCAGCAGCTCGGACACCTCTGGCACCCAGTACTTC.

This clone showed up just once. CDR3 in DNA: TGTGCCAGCAGTTACTTATCTGCGGGGTACAATGAGCAGTTCTTC. Its protein is CASSYLSAGYNEQFF. J is TRBJ2-1 and V is TRBV6-5, with D perhaps TRBD2 (6 bases). In germline, CDR1 is MNHEY, CDR2 SVGAGI. The CDR3 is made up of 15 amino acids. Deletions cut 1 base from V and 4 bases from J, with 11 bases between.

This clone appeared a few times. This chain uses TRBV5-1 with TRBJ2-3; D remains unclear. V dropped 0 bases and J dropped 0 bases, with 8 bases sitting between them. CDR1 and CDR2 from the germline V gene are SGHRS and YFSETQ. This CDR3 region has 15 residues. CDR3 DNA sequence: TGCGCCAGCAGCTTGGGTATCTCTAGCACAGATACGCAGTATTTT. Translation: CASSLGISSTDTQYF.

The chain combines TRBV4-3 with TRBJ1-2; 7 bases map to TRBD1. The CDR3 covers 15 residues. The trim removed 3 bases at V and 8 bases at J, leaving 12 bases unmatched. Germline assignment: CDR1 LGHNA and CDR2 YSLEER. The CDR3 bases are TGCGCCAGCAGCCACAGTACCGGGACAGCCCTCGGCTACACCTTC. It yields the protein CASSHSTGTALGYTF.